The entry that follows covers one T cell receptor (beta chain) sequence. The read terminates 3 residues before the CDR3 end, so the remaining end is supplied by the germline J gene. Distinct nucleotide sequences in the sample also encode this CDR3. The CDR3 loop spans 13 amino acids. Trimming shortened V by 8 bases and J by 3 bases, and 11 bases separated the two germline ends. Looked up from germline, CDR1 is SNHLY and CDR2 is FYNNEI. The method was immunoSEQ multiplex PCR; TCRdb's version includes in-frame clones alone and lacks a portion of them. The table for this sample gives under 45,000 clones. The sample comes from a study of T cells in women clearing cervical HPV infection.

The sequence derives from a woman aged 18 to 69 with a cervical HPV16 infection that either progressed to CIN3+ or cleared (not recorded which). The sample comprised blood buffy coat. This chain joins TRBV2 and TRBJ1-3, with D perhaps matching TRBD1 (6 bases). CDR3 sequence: CASEGVFGNTIYF. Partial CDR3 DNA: TGTGCCAGCGAGGGGGTGTTTGGAAACACC.